The 10 T cell receptor beta chains below come from one sample, sequenced in a study of cytomegalovirus exposure and HLA in healthy donors. Clones were sequenced by immunoSEQ multiplex PCR, and TCRdb holds only the in-frame ones, with some missing. The sample includes 150,000 to 200,000 clones, 84% of them seen just once. Sequenced input: PBMCs. These receptors all come from a man younger than 35 in good health and CMV-seropositive.

The chain couples TRBV25-1 to TRBJ2-5, with 9 bases matching TRBD2. V shed 1 base, J shed 8 bases, and the junction held 8 bases outside the gene matches. This CDR3 comprises 15 residues. Germline V lookup: CDR1 MGHDK, CDR2 SYGVNS. The CDR3 spells CASSEWVSGSETQYF. The CDR3 DNA follows: TGTGCCAGCAGTGAATGGGTTAGCGGGAGTGAAACCCAGTACTTC.

This clone was seen only once. V is TRBV6-5 and J is TRBJ2-1; the match to TRBD2 covers 13 bases. The CDR3 sequence is 13 residues long. Germline values: CDR1 MNHEY, CDR2 SVGAGI. Trimming took 5 bases from V and 14 from J; bases not matched to a gene: 6. The CDR3 loop reads CASSQGTSGTKFF. CDR3 in DNA: TGTGCCAGCAGTCAGGGGACTAGCGGGACAAAGTTCTTC.

CDR3 loop: CASRLQGSPAYEQYF. CDR3 nucleotide sequence: TGTGCCAGCAGGTTACAGGGATCCCCCGCCTACGAGCAGTACTTC. V gene TRBV2 combines with J gene TRBJ2-7; a possible D gene is TRBD1 (6 bases). The CDR3 extends over 15 amino acids. The germline CDR1 and CDR2 sequences are SNHLY and FYNNEI. V gave up 6 bases and J gave up 2 bases, with 17 bases separating them.

The rearrangement links TRBV30 to TRBJ1-4; a weak D match, TRBD1 (5 bases). The V gene lost 0 bases and the J gene lost 6 bases, with 8 bases spanning the gap. The germline gives CDR1 GTSNPN, CDR2 SVGIG (reference sequence). This CDR3 comprises 13 residues. CDR3 nucleotides: TGTGCCTGGAGTGTACGCAGGGATGAAAAACTGTTTTTT. Its translation: CAWSVRRDEKLFF.

This CDR3 is CASNAGGNTGELFF. CDR3 in DNA: TGTGCCAGCAACGCAGGGGGCAACACCGGGGAGCTGTTTTTT. The chain uses TRBV2 and TRBJ2-2; TRBD1 aligns across 8 bases. Germline V gives CDR1 SNHLY, CDR2 FYNNEI. The CDR3 consists of 14 residues. The trim removed 7 bases at V and 2 bases at J, leaving 3 bases unmatched.

The chain has TRBV7-2 and TRBJ1-4; 8 bases fit TRBD1. V was pared by 0 bases and J by 7 bases, with 4 bases of the junction left unmatched. Germline CDR1 is SGHTA and CDR2 is FQGNSA. The length of the CDR3 is 15 residues. CDR3 sequence (DNA): TGTGCCAGCAGCTTAGCCGGACAGGGTGGTGAAAAACTGTTTTTT. Amino acid sequence: CASSLAGQGGEKLFF.

The rearrangement joins TRBV9 to TRBJ1-2; TRBD1 might be the D (6 bases). The CDR3 has 14 residues. V was shortened by 5 bases and J by 4 bases, with 15 bases between the two germline ends. Germline-derived CDR1 and CDR2 are SGDLS and YYNGEE. The DNA for the CDR3 is TGTGCCAGCAGGGCTACCGGGACATCCTATGGCTACACCTTC. It codes for CASRATGTSYGYTF.

This chain connects TRBV5-4 to TRBJ2-3; 8 nucleotides match TRBD2. J was trimmed by 1 base and V by 0 bases; bases with no gene match: 4. Germline V gene data show CDR1 as SGHNT and CDR2 as YYREEE (reference sequence). This CDR3 region has 16 residues. The CDR3 sequence: CASSLGGGRRTDTQYF. The CDR3 DNA reads as TGTGCCAGCAGCTTGGGTGGCGGGAGGCGCACAGATACGCAGTATTTT.

This rearrangement joins TRBV5-4 to TRBJ1-5; D not resolved. CDR3 size: 14 residues. Trimming removed 1 base from V and 3 bases from J, with 8 bases in between. Germline V gene data show CDR1 as SGHNT and CDR2 as YYREEE (reference sequence). In nucleotides, the CDR3 is TGTGCCAGCAGCTTGTACGGGTTCAATCAGCCCCAGCATTTT. This sequence encodes CASSLYGFNQPQHF.

V and J are TRBV19 and TRBJ2-1, with a weak D call TRBD2 (5 bases). V was trimmed by 2 bases and J by 10 bases, leaving 6 bases between them. The CDR3 consists of 11 residues. Germline CDR1 reads LNHDA; CDR2 reads SQIVND (reference sequence). CDR3 region: CASSIRGEQFF. The CDR3 bases are TGTGCCAGTAGTATACGAGGGGAGCAGTTCTTC.